The present T cell receptor beta chain was sequenced within a study of cytomegalovirus exposure and HLA in healthy donors. Study outcomes and limitations: In a later analysis, HLA-associated beta chains showed higher expansion and lower generation probabilities than comparable chains. HLA restriction was apparent for most CMV-associated TCR beta chains in a later analysis. As immune exposure information, only CMV serostatus was available.

PCR primers comprised 60 Vbeta and 13 Jbeta primers. Method: immunoSEQ multiplex PCR; TCRdb's copy keeps in-frame clones and lacks some. The sample shows 250,000 to 350,000 clones, 86% of them seen only once. The germline gives CDR1 MDHEN, CDR2 SYDVKM. Deletions cut 4 bases from V and 5 bases from J, with 11 bases between. The CDR3 contains 13 residues. Concerning this clone: Antigen unknown.

The TCR was taken from a man aged 35 to 55 in good health and CMV-seropositive. V gene TRBV28 combines with J gene TRBJ1-1; no reliable D call. Sequencing was done on a sample of PBMCs. CDR3 protein: CASSSTFRTEAFF. The CDR3 bases are TGTGCCAGCAGTTCGACATTTCGAACTGAAGCTTTCTTT.